The rows below give T cell receptor beta chains drawn from one sample of a study of blood T cells in healthy people across ages. TCRdb ran MiXCR on the 5' RACE reads and lists one entry per CDR3 protein. Of 780,000 or so distinct CDR3 sequences listed, around 25% are singletons. These data are also associated with another study on T cells of mothers and their children.

Sequencing input: blood. Receptor source: a boy aged 10-17 years in good health. CDR3s include the opening cysteine and the closing phenylalanine or tryptophan. The D gene is left open where the match is weak. Clone size is shown for a subset of rows, as once, few, many or a class of expanded clone.

>TRBJ2-6|-|TRBV7-9|-
CASSLVDLSGANVLTF
TGTGCCAGCAGCTTAGTCGATCTCTCTGGGGCCAACGTCCTGACTTTC
>TRBJ2-7|-|TRBV19|-
CASSTGGRGIYEQYF
TGTGCCAGTAGTACGGGGGGCAGGGGAATCTACGAGCAGTACTTC
>TRBJ2-7|-|TRBV29-1|TRBD1
CSFRDSFSYEQYF
TGCAGCTTCCGGGACAGCTTTTCCTACGAGCAGTACTTC
>TRBJ2-5|-|TRBV20-1|TRBD2
CSARPLEGEGLAVQETQYF
TGCAGTGCTAGGCCATTGGAGGGGGAGGGACTAGCAGTTCAAGAGACCCAGTACTTC
>TRBJ2-7|once|TRBV6-6|TRBD1
CASSYRGQGINYEQYF
TGTGCCAGCAGTTACCGGGGACAGGGGATCAACTACGAGCAGTACTTC
>TRBJ2-3|-|TRBV12-3/TRBV12-4|-
CASSAGIDTGYF
TGTGCCAGCAGTGCGGGAATCGATACGGGGTATTTT
>TRBJ2-5|-|TRBV7-2|-
CASSPSKGRETQYF
TGTGCCAGCAGCCCCTCGAAAGGTCGCGAGACCCAGTACTTC
>TRBJ2-7|few|TRBV4-1|-
CASSQVFPDRDYEQYF
TGCGCCAGCAGCCAAGTCTTCCCGGACAGGGACTACGAGCAATACTTC
>TRBJ1-2|few|TRBV25-1|TRBD1
CASIGQGGYGYTF
TGTGCCAGCATCGGACAGGGAGGCTATGGCTACACCTTC
>TRBJ2-7|-|TRBV4-3|-
CASSQEVQGHEQYF
TGCGCCAGCAGCCAAGAGGTGCAGGGCCACGAGCAGTACTTC
>TRBJ2-4|-|TRBV29-1|-
CSVDSPGKKDIQYF
TGCAGCGTTGACTCTCCAGGGAAAAAAGACATTCAGTACTTC
>TRBJ2-7|-|TRBV21-1|-
CASSKGGPWGYNRGASHEQYF
TGTGCCAGCAGCAAAGGAGGGCCGTGGGGTTATAACCGGGGCGCTTCCCACGAGCAGTACTTC
>TRBJ2-1|once|TRBV5-1|-
CASRVSGSSYNEQFF
TGCGCCAGCAGAGTCTCGGGATCCTCCTACAATGAGCAGTTCTTC
>TRBJ2-5|-|TRBV15|-
CATSRVVQQETQYF
TGTGCCACCAGCAGAGTTGTCCAGCAAGAGACCCAGTACTTC
>TRBJ2-3|-|TRBV4-3|-
CASSQDTVADTQYF
TGCGCCAGCAGCCAAGATACAGTTGCAGATACGCAGTATTTT
>TRBJ1-2|-|TRBV7-2|-
CASSSGRGGGAANGYTF
TGTGCCAGCAGCTCCGGAAGGGGAGGTGGGGCAGCAAATGGCTACACCTTC
>TRBJ2-2|-|TRBV4-3|-
CASSQDRRGMNTGELFF
TGCGCCAGCAGCCAAGACCGGAGAGGGATGAACACCGGGGAGCTGTTTTTT
>TRBJ2-1|-|TRBV6-2/TRBV6-3|-
CASSYVPSEQFF
TGTGCCAGCAGTTACGTCCCATCGGAGCAGTTCTTC
>TRBJ1-5|-|TRBV30|-
CAWSGSILSTGATQHF
TGTGCCTGGAGTGGGAGTATTCTTAGTACAGGTGCTACCCAGCATTTT
>TRBJ1-1|-|TRBV4-3|TRBD1
CASSDREWGTEAFF
TGCGCCAGCAGCGACAGGGAATGGGGCACTGAAGCTTTCTTT
>TRBJ2-1|many|TRBV29-1|-
CSVDGHHVGYEQFF
TGCAGCGTTGATGGGCACCACGTTGGGTATGAGCAGTTCTTC
>TRBJ2-5|-|TRBV4-2|TRBD2
CASSGPGLAGGKETQYF
TGTGCCAGCAGCGGACCGGGACTAGCGGGGGGAAAGGAGACCCAGTACTTC
>TRBJ1-4|-|TRBV7-9|-
CASSLALPTNEKLFF
TGTGCCAGCAGCTTAGCCCTTCCAACTAATGAAAAACTGTTTTTT
>TRBJ1-3|few|TRBV4-3|-
CASSQDRAVGNTIYF
TGCGCCAGCAGCCAAGATCGGGCGGTTGGAAACACCATATATTTT
>TRBJ2-7|-|TRBV4-3|-
CASSQGREFYEQYF
TGCGCCAGCAGCCAAGGAAGGGAGTTCTACGAGCAGTACTTC
>TRBJ2-5|-|TRBV29-1|-
CSVRRGQETQYF
TGCAGCGTTCGGCGGGGTCAAGAGACCCAGTACTTC
>TRBJ2-5|-|TRBV20-1|TRBD2
CSALPGTSGRIETQYF
TGCAGTGCCCTACCAGGGACTAGCGGGAGAATCGAGACCCAGTACTTC
>TRBJ2-5|-|TRBV4-1|-
CASSQVDGQETQCF
TGCGCCAGCAGCCAAGTAGATGGGCAAGAGACCCAGTGCTTC
>TRBJ1-2|-|TRBV5-1|TRBD1
CASSLIQGAVTSNYGYTF
TGCGCCAGCAGCTTAATCCAGGGGGCCGTTACCTCTAACTATGGCTACACCTTC
>TRBJ2-5|-|TRBV5-1|TRBD2
CASSLAPSGRGETQYF
TGCGCCAGCAGCTTGGCCCCTAGCGGTCGGGGAGAGACCCAGTACTTC
>TRBJ2-3|-|TRBV14|-
CASRARGSETDTQYF
TGTGCCAGCAGGGCGAGGGGGTCGGAGACAGATACGCAGTATTTT
>TRBJ2-1|-|TRBV20-1|TRBD2
CSARDVGGVNEQFF
TGCAGTGCTAGAGATGTCGGGGGGGTAAATGAGCAGTTCTTC